The 14 T cell receptor beta chains listed next were all sequenced from one sample in a study of T cells expressing NK-cell markers. Each CDR3 protein gets one entry in TCRdb, which reprocessed the 5' RACE reads and gives no DNA. The table counts about 300,000 distinct CDR3 sequences; around 4.3% lies in the top ten. The sample comprised blood T cells: a sorted CD56 or NKG2C T cell subset, CD4+ or CD8+ T cells, or bulk PBMC T cells (not recorded which). The receptors derive from a woman aged 18 to 75 in good health.

The V call is TRBV12-3 or TRBV12-4, the J call TRBJ2-7; there is no DNA to check the TCRdb D call of TRBD2. This CDR3 spans 14 amino acids. CDR3 sequence reads: CASSLAGGGYEQYF.

This chain links TRBV6-1 with TRBJ1-5. The CDR3 runs 16 residues. Germline CDR1 is MNHNS and CDR2 is SASEGT. CDR3: CASSPREGESNQPQHF.

The CDR3 spells CASSFLWLAGGETQYF. The chain carries TRBV7-2 and TRBJ2-5; the TRBD2 assignment by TCRdb is unverifiable without DNA. The CDR3 is made up of 16 amino acids. In germline, CDR1 is SGHTA, CDR2 FQGNSA.

This chain joins TRBV15 and TRBJ2-5. The CDR3 length is 13 residues. The germline V gene encodes CDR1 LNHNV and CDR2 YYDKDF (reference sequence). The CDR3 here is CATSRDSQETQYF.

The J gene is TRBJ1-2, the V gene TRBV10-3; TCRdb's D call of TRBD1 is untestable without DNA. CDR3 length: 15 amino acids. The germline V gene encodes CDR1 ENHRY and CDR2 SYGVKD. CDR3 amino acids: CAISESVQGRYGYTF.

The chain couples TRBV5-6 to TRBJ1-1. CDR3 length: 14 amino acids. Germline lookup yields CDR1 SGHDT and CDR2 YYEEEE. The CDR3 sequence: CASSFWGPNTEAFF.

The chain joins TRBV20-1 to TRBJ2-5. The CDR3 has 12 residues. CDR1 and CDR2 from the germline V gene are DFQATT and SNEGSKA (reference sequence). CDR3 sequence reads: CSADWEQETQYF.

This chain joins TRBV7-2 and TRBJ2-7; absent DNA, TCRdb's TRBD1 call cannot be checked. CDR3 size: 13 residues. Germline CDR1 and CDR2: SGHTA and FQGNSA. CDR3 sequence reads: CASSFQGVYEQYF.

The CDR3 loop is CASSDRTGGFEAFF. The chain combines TRBV7-2 with TRBJ1-1; TCRdb reports TRBD1, a call that lacks DNA to check it against. Germline V gene lookup returns CDR1 SGHTA and CDR2 FQGNSA. CDR3 length equals 14 residues.

The CDR3 reads CASSKYSNQPQHF. The gene calls are TRBV19 and TRBJ1-5. The germline CDR1 and CDR2 sequences are LNHDA and SQIVND (reference sequence). The CDR3 runs to 13 residues.

V gene TRBV6-2 or TRBV6-3 combines with J gene TRBJ1-1; the TCRdb D gene call, TRBD1, has no DNA to confirm it. Germline lookup yields CDR1 MNHEY and CDR2 SVGEGT. This CDR3 is built from 14 residues. CDR3 loop: CASTQTGAYTEAFF.

The chain links TRBV29-1 to TRBJ1-2; absent DNA, TCRdb's TRBD1 call cannot be checked. The CDR3 has 13 residues. Looked up from germline, CDR1 is SQVTM and CDR2 is ANQGSEA. Here the CDR3 reads CSSSGGGGYGYTF.

This chain joins TRBV30 and TRBJ1-5; TCRdb picks TRBD1, but there is no DNA to check that call. CDR1 and CDR2 (germline): GTSNPN, SVGIG (reference sequence). The CDR3 is 15 amino acids. The chain's CDR3 is CAWKALTGENQPQHF.

The chain carries TRBV27 and TRBJ2-5; TCRdb proposes TRBD2, but this gene call is untestable without DNA. CDR1 is MNHEY, CDR2 SMNVEV, per germline (reference sequence). The CDR3 covers 16 residues. CDR3 protein: CASKKEAGSYQETQYF.